The clone carrying this T cell receptor beta chain has at least ten counts. The antigen remains unidentified. This CDR3 has 14 amino acids. Germline assignment: CDR1 SQVTM and CDR2 ANQGSEA. The V end lost 0 bases, the J end lost 3 bases, and 9 bases lay between the germline ends. The data are from a study of naive and memory T cell subsets. Overall study findings and caveats: Gini index rose across naive, CM, EM and EMRA in CD4 and CD8.

CMV status came from CD4+ IFNgamma after overnight CMV lysate stimulation. The beta constant-region primer was an equimolar mix of two oligonucleotides covering TRBC1 and TRBC2. Each CDR3 protein is one row after TCRdb ran MiXCR on the UMI-ligation and nested PCR reads. The sample records approximately 82,000 distinct CDR3 sequences, more than 6.5% being singletons. The chain joins TRBV29-1 to TRBJ2-1; D remains unclear. This sequence originates from a human donor in good health. Sequenced material: central memory CD4+ T cells from blood. CDR3 bases: TGCAGCGTTGAAGATGCCGGGCTCTACAATGAGCAGTTCTTC. Translating gives CSVEDAGLYNEQFF.